The entry below gives a single T cell receptor (beta chain) sequence along with its context. Sequenced by immunoSEQ multiplex PCR; TCRdb stores in-frame clones only, minus some. Of roughly 240,000 clones listed, over 75% are singletons. Trimming took 4 bases from V and 2 from J, leaving 13 bases between them. This CDR3 contains 14 residues. Per the germline V gene, CDR1 is SGHRS and CDR2 is YFSETQ. The treatment here: approximately 18 received Ad26.COV2.S at low or high dose, single or two shots; a few received placebo; per-sample allocation not given. Each sample was drawn 63 days after the first injection (of vaccine or placebo). This specimen comes from a study of Ad26.COV2.S vaccination and SARS-CoV-2 variants.

Sample: peripheral blood, taken in a trial of Ad26.COV2.S vaccine versus placebo. The sequence derives from a person between 18 and 60 years old who received the Ad26.COV2.S COVID-19 vaccine or a placebo. The gene calls are TRBV5-1 and TRBJ2-7, with D tentatively TRBD1 (6 bases). CDR3 bases: TGCGCCAGCAGCCCCCGGGACACCGCCTACGAGCAGTACTTC. This sequence encodes CASSPRDTAYEQYF.